The present entry profiles one T cell receptor beta chain with its context. In TCRdb, the RACE reads were re-called with MiXCR into one record per CDR3 protein. The sample holds roughly 110,000 distinct CDR3 sequences, roughly an eighth seen once. Specified time point: pre-sensitization, week 0. As to treatment: therapeutic diphenylcyclopropenone sensitization with weekly scalp DPC. Blood draws preceded each patch test application. The CDR3 contains 13 residues. The germline V gene encodes CDR1 SGHRS and CDR2 YFSETQ. V was pared by 4 bases and J by 6 bases, with 13 bases between. These data come from a study of human T cells and chemical hapten exposure.

The chain recombines TRBV5-1 with TRBJ1-2; tentative D call: TRBD1 (5 bases). The clonotype originates from a woman aged 45-60 years with alopecia areata. Some clones in this sample may be carry-over from other donors' samples. The material sequenced was whole blood, taken in connection with sensitization to the hapten diphenylcyclopropenone (DPC). DNA of the CDR3: TGCGCCAGCAGCACGGCCGGAGGGGATGGCTACACCTTC. This translates into CASSTAGGDGYTF.